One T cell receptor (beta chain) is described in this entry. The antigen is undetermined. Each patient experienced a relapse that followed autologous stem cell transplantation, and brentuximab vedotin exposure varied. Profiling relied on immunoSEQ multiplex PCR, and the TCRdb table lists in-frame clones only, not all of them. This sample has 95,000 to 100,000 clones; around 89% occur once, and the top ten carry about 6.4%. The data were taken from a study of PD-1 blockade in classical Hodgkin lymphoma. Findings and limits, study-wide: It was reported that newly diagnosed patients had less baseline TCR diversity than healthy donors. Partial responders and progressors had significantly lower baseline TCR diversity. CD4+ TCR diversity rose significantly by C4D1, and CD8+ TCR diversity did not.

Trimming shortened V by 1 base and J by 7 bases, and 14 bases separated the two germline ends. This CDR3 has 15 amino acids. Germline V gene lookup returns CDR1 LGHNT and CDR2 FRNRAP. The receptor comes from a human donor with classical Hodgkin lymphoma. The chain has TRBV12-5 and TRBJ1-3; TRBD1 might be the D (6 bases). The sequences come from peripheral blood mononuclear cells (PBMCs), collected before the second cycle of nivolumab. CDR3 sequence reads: CASGLEQGGWNTIYF. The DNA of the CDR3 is TGTGCTAGTGGTTTGGAACAGGGCGGGTGGAACACCATATATTTT.